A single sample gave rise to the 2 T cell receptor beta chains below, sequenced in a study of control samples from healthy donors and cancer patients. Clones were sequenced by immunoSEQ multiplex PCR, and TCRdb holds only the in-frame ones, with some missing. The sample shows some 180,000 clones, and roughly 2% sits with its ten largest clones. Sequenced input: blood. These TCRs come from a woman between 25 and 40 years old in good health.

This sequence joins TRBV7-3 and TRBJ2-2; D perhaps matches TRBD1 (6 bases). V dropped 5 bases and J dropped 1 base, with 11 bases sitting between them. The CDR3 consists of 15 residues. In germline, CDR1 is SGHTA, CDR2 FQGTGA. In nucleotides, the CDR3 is TGTGCCAGCAGCGCACAACAGGGGAACACCGGGGAGCTGTTTTTT. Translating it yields CASSAQQGNTGELFF.

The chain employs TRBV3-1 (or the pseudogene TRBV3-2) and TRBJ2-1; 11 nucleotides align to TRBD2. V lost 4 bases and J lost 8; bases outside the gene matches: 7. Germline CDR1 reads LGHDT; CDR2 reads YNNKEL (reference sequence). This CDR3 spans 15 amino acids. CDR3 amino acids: CASSLSGGAMDEQFF. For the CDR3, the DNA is TGTGCCAGCAGCCTTAGCGGGGGGGCCATGGATGAGCAGTTCTTC.